The 27 T cell receptor beta chains below all came from one sample that was sequenced in a study of beta chain features in type 1 diabetes. The authors reverse transcribed all of the isolated RNA, so sequencing captured expressed TCRB transcripts. Measured with immunoSEQ multiplex PCR; TCRdb has only the in-frame clones, and not every one. The sample lists hundreds of thousands of clones; over 10% were seen once. The sequencing input was naive CD4+ T cells from blood. These TCRs come from a woman aged 18-29 years in good health.

This rearrangement joins TRBV5-1 to TRBJ1-1, with 8 bases lining up with TRBD1. This CDR3 contains 14 residues. Germline CDR1 SGHRS, CDR2 YFSETQ. Germline trimming cut 4 bases from V and 2 bases from J; bases unmatched to any gene: 4. CDR3 sequence: CASSRQGLNTEAFF. The DNA of the CDR3 is TGCGCCAGCAGCCGACAGGGGCTAAACACTGAAGCTTTCTTT.

This clone was seen more than once but under ten times. V and J are TRBV7-9 and TRBJ2-1; D unclear. Germline-derived CDR1 and CDR2 are SEHNR and FQNEAQ (reference sequence). The CDR3 has 13 residues. V lost 8 bases and J lost 5, with 13 bases in between. The CDR3 region has the DNA TGTGCCAGCGGACGCTTATTGGACAATGAGCAGTTCTTC. Protein: CASGRLLDNEQFF.

There are a few counts of this clone. The chain has TRBV4-1 and TRBJ2-3, with D uncertain. V was pared by 1 base and J by 2 bases, with 7 bases between. Germline V gene lookup returns CDR1 MGHRA and CDR2 YSYEKL. The CDR3 loop spans 14 amino acids. CDR3 coding DNA: TGCGCCAGCAGCCAAGTCAGCGTCACAGATACGCAGTATTTT. This codes for CASSQVSVTDTQYF.

This clone has more than one count but fewer than ten. The genes are TRBV15 and TRBJ2-5, with D hard to call. V lost 4 bases, J lost 0 bases, and 6 bases lay in between. Germline values: CDR1 LNHNV, CDR2 YYDKDF (reference sequence). The CDR3 length is 13 residues. CDR3 protein: CATSTRHQETQYF. The CDR3 DNA reads as TGTGCCACCAGCACGCGACACCAAGAGACCCAGTACTTC.

This clone occurred a few times. This chain connects TRBV29-1 to TRBJ1-3, with a tentative D call TRBD1 (6 bases). Germline V lookup: CDR1 SQVTM, CDR2 ANQGSEA. The germline V and J ends were trimmed by 7 bases and 0 bases, with 13 bases remaining between them. This CDR3 comprises 14 residues. The CDR3 spells CSAADRGSGNTIYF. The CDR3, as DNA: TGCAGCGCTGCGGACAGAGGCTCTGGAAACACCATATATTTT.

The chain has TRBV7-9 and TRBJ2-7; no clear D. CDR1 and CDR2 from the germline V gene are SEHNR and FQNEAQ (reference sequence). With 7 bases removed from V and 3 bases from J, the gap between germline ends came to 10 bases. The CDR3 consists of 12 residues. CDR3 nucleotides: TGTGCCAGCACCCAGACGAGCTACGAGCAGTACTTC. It yields the protein CASTQTSYEQYF.

This clone has just a few counts. The chain combines TRBV30 with TRBJ2-7; 13 bases are a match to TRBD2. The length of the CDR3 is 15 residues. Germline V gene lookup returns CDR1 GTSNPN and CDR2 SVGIG (reference sequence). J was trimmed by 4 bases and V by 4 bases; bases with no gene match: 7. Here the CDR3 reads CAWKPGLAGLYEQYF. CDR3 in DNA: TGTGCCTGGAAACCGGGACTAGCGGGATTGTACGAGCAGTACTTC.

This rearrangement joins TRBV29-1 to TRBJ2-5, with a tentative D call TRBD1 (6 bases). The CDR3 length is 11 residues. Germline V gene sequence: CDR1 SQVTM, CDR2 ANQGSEA. Trimming removed 6 bases at V and 9 bases at J, with 14 bases between. The CDR3 region is CSVLDRSPQYF. Written as DNA, the CDR3 is TGCAGCGTACTCGACAGGAGCCCCCAGTACTTC.

V usage is TRBV29-1 and J usage is TRBJ2-5, with 8 bases that match TRBD2. Germline trimming cut 7 bases from V and 3 bases from J; bases unmatched to any gene: 4. The length of the CDR3 is 12 residues. CDR1 is SQVTM, CDR2 ANQGSEA, per germline. This CDR3 is CSASAGEETQYF. CDR3 sequence (DNA): TGCAGCGCCTCAGCGGGAGAAGAGACCCAGTACTTC.

This clone has more than one count but fewer than ten. J is TRBJ2-7 and V is TRBV18, with TRBD1 matching 7 bases. V gave up 0 bases and J gave up 6 bases; unmatched junction bases: 2. The CDR3 covers 13 residues. Germline V lookup: CDR1 KGHSH, CDR2 LQKENI. The CDR3 region is CASSPPGTAEQYF. In nucleotides, the CDR3 is TGTGCCAGCTCACCACCCGGGACAGCCGAGCAGTACTTC.

This chain connects TRBV5-1 to TRBJ2-1; 10 positions agree with TRBD1. With 0 bases clipped from V and 2 bases from J, the junction kept 5 bases outside the gene matches. This CDR3 spans 17 amino acids. Germline values: CDR1 SGHRS, CDR2 YFSETQ. CDR3 sequence reads: CASSLATGQGTYNEQFF. Written as DNA, the CDR3 is TGCGCCAGCAGCTTGGCCACGGGACAGGGGACCTACAATGAGCAGTTCTTC. Drawing the rest from reference TRBV5-1 and TRBJ2-1, the complete variable domain is KAGVTQTPRYLIKTRGQQVTLSCSPISGHRSVSWYQQTPGQGLQFLFEYFSETQRNKGNFPGRFSGRQFSNSRSEMNVSTLELGDSALYLCASSLATGQGTYNEQFFGPGTRLTVL.

The chain uses TRBV19 and TRBJ2-1, with TRBD2 as a possible D gene (5 bases). V gave up 3 bases and J gave up 8 bases, with 14 bases separating them. In germline, CDR1 is LNHDA, CDR2 SQIVND (reference sequence). This CDR3 is 14 amino acids long. The DNA for the CDR3 is TGTGCCAGTAGTATTTTCTCCGGGATGGATGAGCAGTTCTTC. Protein product: CASSIFSGMDEQFF. The variable domain in full, with the rest retrieved from reference TRBV19 and TRBJ2-1, is DGGITQSPKYLFRKEGQNVTLSCEQNLNHDAMYWYRQDPGQGLRLIYYSQIVNDFQKGDIAEGYSVSREKKESFPLTVTSAQKNPTAFYLCASSIFSGMDEQFFGPGTRLTVL.

The sample holds a few counts of this clone. The chain's CDR3 is CASSDADTQYF. DNA of the CDR3: TGTGCCAGCAGCGATGCGGATACGCAGTATTTT. The chain employs TRBV4-2 and TRBJ2-3; no clear D gene. Germline V lookup: CDR1 LGHNA, CDR2 YNFKEQ. Trimming removed 5 bases from V and 6 bases from J, with 6 bases in between. The CDR3 is 11 amino acids.

This clone was detected only a few times. V is TRBV7-2 and J is TRBJ2-3; D is unresolved. Germline V gene lookup returns CDR1 SGHTA and CDR2 FQGNSA. Trimming shortened V by 4 bases and J by 0 bases, and 11 bases separated the two germline ends. This CDR3 has 15 residues. The CDR3 is CASSSRVGSTDTQYF. The CDR3 region has the DNA TGTGCCAGCAGCTCCCGGGTGGGTAGCACAGATACGCAGTATTTT.

This CDR3 is CASSLMLGSANIQYF. DNA for the CDR3: TGTGCCAGCAGCTTAATGCTGGGGTCGGCAAACATTCAGTACTTC. The gene calls are TRBV5-4 and TRBJ2-4, with D uncertain. The CDR3 is 15 amino acids. The V gene's germline CDR1 is SGHNT and CDR2 YYREEE (reference sequence). V dropped 2 bases and J dropped 6 bases, with 15 bases sitting between them.

J is TRBJ1-4 and V is TRBV6-5, with TRBD1 matching 8 bases. Germline CDR1 MNHEY, CDR2 SVGAGI. J lost 8 bases, V lost 7 bases, and 6 bases had no gene match. The CDR3 extends over 13 amino acids. CDR3 bases: TGTGCCAGCACCGACAGGGGCGGGGAAAAACTGTTTTTT. Its translation is CASTDRGGEKLFF.

This clone was seen only a few times. The sample has other DNA sequences that encode this CDR3 too. The chain is built from TRBV7-9 and TRBJ2-5; D uncertain. Trimming left V 5 bases short and J 0 bases short, with 4 bases between. Germline V lookup: CDR1 SEHNR, CDR2 FQNEAQ (reference sequence). The CDR3 extends over 12 amino acids. CDR3 residues: CASSLYQETQYF. For the CDR3, the DNA is TGTGCCAGCAGCCTATACCAAGAGACCCAGTACTTC.

The chain uses TRBV7-3 and TRBJ2-3; TRBD2 is a possible D gene (6 bases). Per germline, CDR1 SGHTA and CDR2 FQGTGA. There are 13 residues in the CDR3. Trimming cost V 5 bases and J 8 bases, with 14 bases left between them. The CDR3 DNA follows: TGTGCCAGCAGCAACCGGGACTTGGGTACGCAGTATTTT. Translated: CASSNRDLGTQYF. Drawing the rest from reference TRBV7-3 and TRBJ2-3, the complete variable domain is GAGVSQTPSNKVTEKGKYVELRCDPISGHTALYWYRQSLGQGPEFLIYFQGTGAADDSGLPNDRFFAVRPEGSVSTLKIQRTERGDSAVYLCASSNRDLGTQYFGPGTRLTVL.

The V gene is TRBV4-1, the J gene TRBJ2-2, with 13 bases matching TRBD2. The CDR3 has 18 amino acids. Trimming at V came to 3 bases and at J to 8 bases, leaving 12 bases not matched to a gene. Germline loops: CDR1 MGHRA, CDR2 YSYEKL. Here the CDR3 reads CASSQEPGLAGLGGELFF. Here the CDR3 DNA reads TGCGCCAGCAGCCAGGAACCGGGACTAGCGGGATTAGGAGGGGAGCTGTTTTTT.

In regard to this clone: The same CDR3 also results from other DNA sequences found in this sample. The chain joins TRBV2 to TRBJ2-6; D remains unclear. Germline V gene sequence: CDR1 SNHLY, CDR2 FYNNEI. The CDR3 length is 14 residues. V was shortened by 5 bases and J by 0 bases, with 5 bases between the two germline ends. The CDR3 sequence: CASSLSSGANVLTF. CDR3 coding DNA: TGTGCCAGCAGTCTTAGCTCTGGGGCCAACGTCCTGACTTTC.

The chain links TRBV5-8 to TRBJ2-1; tentatively, D is TRBD1 (5 bases). The CDR3 has 13 residues. V was trimmed by 5 bases and J by 11 bases, leaving 17 bases between them. Looked up from germline, CDR1 is SGHTS and CDR2 is YDEGEE. The CDR3 spells CASSPLVGAQQFF. In DNA form, the CDR3 reads TGTGCCAGCAGTCCCCTAGTTGGGGCTCAGCAGTTCTTC. The full variable domain, in which reference TRBV5-8 and TRBJ2-1 provide the parts outside the CDR3, is EAGVTQSPTHLIKTRGQQATLRCSPISGHTSVYWYQQALGLGLQFLLWYDEGEERNRGNFPPRFSGRQFPNYSSELNVNALELEDSALYLCASSPLVGAQQFFGPGTRLTVL.

This chain connects TRBV30 to TRBJ1-5; D unresolved. The CDR3 totals 15 residues. Germline CDR1 GTSNPN, CDR2 SVGIG (reference sequence). The germline V and J ends were trimmed by 0 bases and 0 bases, with 9 bases remaining between them. The CDR3 DNA is TGTGCCTGGAGTGTAGAAGGAAATAGCAATCAGCCCCAGCATTTT. This gives the protein CAWSVEGNSNQPQHF.

In this sample, this clone turned up a few times. The genes are TRBV14 and TRBJ2-7; D is ambiguous. With 3 bases removed from V and 2 bases from J, the gap between germline ends came to 20 bases. The CDR3 extends over 17 amino acids. Germline-derived CDR1 and CDR2 are SGHDN and FVKESK. The CDR3 nucleotides are TGTGCCAGCAGCCATTCAGCGAGGTGGGCTAATACCTACGAGCAGTACTTC. It encodes CASSHSARWANTYEQYF.

J is TRBJ2-3 and V is TRBV4-2, with a possible D match to TRBD1 (5 bases). Trimming left V 3 bases short and J 1 base short, with 8 bases between. The CDR3 extends over 14 amino acids. The germline CDR1 and CDR2 sequences are LGHNA and YNFKEQ. The CDR3 spells CASSQGPRTDTQYF. CDR3 in DNA: TGTGCCAGCAGCCAGGGGCCCCGCACAGATACGCAGTATTTT.

This clone has only a few counts. The rearrangement joins TRBV2 to TRBJ1-2; D perhaps matches TRBD1 (5 bases). CDR3 length: 14 residues. V was trimmed by 2 bases and J by 4 bases, leaving 11 bases between them. Germline CDR1 SNHLY, CDR2 FYNNEI. In DNA form, the CDR3 reads TGTGCCAGCAGTGAATATGGGGGTACCTATGGCTACACCTTC. It encodes CASSEYGGTYGYTF. Together with reference TRBV2 and TRBJ1-2, the CDR3 gives the full variable domain: EPEVTQTPSHQVTQMGQEVILRCVPISNHLYFYWYRQILGQKVEFLVSFYNNEISEKSEIFDDQFSVERPDGSNFTLKIRSTKLEDSAMYFCASSEYGGTYGYTFGSGTRLTVV.

This clone appeared a few times. The chain employs TRBV7-9 and TRBJ1-5; 10 bases fit TRBD1. The CDR3 sequence is 15 residues long. Germline V gene sequence: CDR1 SEHNR, CDR2 FQNEAQ (reference sequence). After removal of 5 bases from V and 5 bases from J, the junction contained 6 bases not matched to a gene. CDR3 region: CASSNDRGLHQPQHF. CDR3 coding DNA: TGTGCCAGCAGCAACGACAGGGGGCTGCATCAGCCCCAGCATTTT.

This clone was detected only a few times. The chain recombines TRBV20-1 with TRBJ2-1, with D tentatively TRBD1 (5 bases). Germline CDR1 reads DFQATT; CDR2 reads SNEGSKA (reference sequence). V was trimmed by 6 bases and J by 9 bases, leaving 12 bases between them. The CDR3 length is 11 residues. Written as DNA, the CDR3 is TGCAGTGCCCCTGGGGCAGCTGAGCAGTTCTTC. Its protein is CSAPGAAEQFF.